This T cell receptor (beta chain) comes out of a study of early T cells in non-severe SARS-CoV-2 infection (dated by TCRdb to the early 2020s). Concerning the study at large: Because TCR sequencing was done on bulk RNA from unsorted whole blood, the alpha and beta chains could not be paired.

As for this clonotype: This receptor's antigen is unknown. Base quality data are lacking; no much larger clone is found one base away.

Here V drops 7 bases and J drops 7 bases, and the junction holds 12 bases not matched to any gene. The CDR3 sequence holds 15 residues, the cysteine and phenylalanine included. Solely the CDR3 DNA is kept, with 45 bases framed from the first base. The germline V gene sets CDR1 to SGHDT and CDR2 to YYEEEE. The paper's findings and limits, for the study overall: VDJdb matching was skewed toward anti-spike CD8 responses and likely underestimated virus-specific expansions, missing private and CD4 specificities.

The library came from 5' RACE. Reads for this sample came from a NextSeq 500. Unique molecular identifiers were attached to individual cDNA molecules in the TCR library protocol so that sequencing error and PCR bias could be corrected. Sequencing covered both TCR alpha and beta chains, and within each sample the abundances of alpha and beta sequences were tightly co-correlated. Turning to the authors' computational methods: V gene, J gene and CDR3 annotation of TCR sequences was performed with Decombinator V4. Expanded TCRs were defined as changing significantly between any two time points under a Poisson model with p below 0.0001. TCR abundances were normalised to the total number of TCRs sequenced per sample and were expressed as counts per million. MAIT TCRs were defined by TRAV1-2 paired with TRAJ12, TRAJ20 or TRAJ33, and iNKT TCRs by TRAV10 paired with TRAJ18. VDJdb, accessed 1 November 2021, was searched for CMV, EBV and SARS-CoV-2 annotated TCRs, with TCRs annotated for multiple antigens excluded. In TCRdb, the public reads were trimmed at Q25 with fastp and aligned with MiXCR, with productive beta chains retained. For every CDR3 protein sequence, its rows merge into one entry that carries the most common genes and DNA. TCRdb, not the authors, supplied the V and J calls. This sample lists 65,000 to 95,000 distinct CDR3 sequences; about a sixth were detected once. Of the sample, 2.5% to 3% is held by the ten largest clones.

The study was a case-control design nested within a healthcare worker cohort in London, UK, with weekly nasopharyngeal swab PCR tests and blood sampling. Healthcare workers were recruited between 23 and 31 March 2020, during the week of the UK lockdown, and were followed weekly for up to about 16 weeks. The TCR comes from an adult who was a healthcare worker with PCR-confirmed SARS-CoV-2 infection or an uninfected control (not recorded which). Sequenced material: whole blood. The chain is assembled from TRBV5-6 and TRBJ2-1; 9 central bases correspond to TRBD2. CDR3 region: CASSGPGLATNEQFF. The nucleotide sequence is given as TGTGCCAGCTCGGGACCGGGACTAGCAACTAATGAGCAGTTCTTC.